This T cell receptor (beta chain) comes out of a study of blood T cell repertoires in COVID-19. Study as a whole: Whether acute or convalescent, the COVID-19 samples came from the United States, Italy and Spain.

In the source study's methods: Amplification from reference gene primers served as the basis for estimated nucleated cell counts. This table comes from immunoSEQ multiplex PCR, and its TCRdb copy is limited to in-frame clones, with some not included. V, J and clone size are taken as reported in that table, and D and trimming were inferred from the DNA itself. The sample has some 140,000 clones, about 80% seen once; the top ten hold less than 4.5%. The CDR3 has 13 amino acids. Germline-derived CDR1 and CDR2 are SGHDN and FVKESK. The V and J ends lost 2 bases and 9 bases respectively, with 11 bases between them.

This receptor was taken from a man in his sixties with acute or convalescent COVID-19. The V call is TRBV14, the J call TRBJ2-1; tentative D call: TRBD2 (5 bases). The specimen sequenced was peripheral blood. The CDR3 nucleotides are TGTGCCAGCAGCCAACAACTAGGCGGTGAGCAGTTCTTC. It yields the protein CASSQQLGGEQFF.